The source of this T cell receptor (beta chain) is a study of low-dose radiotherapy and immunotherapy resistance in tumors. Study in general: Patients' oral aspirin dose was 300 mg daily across four cycles from cycle 1 day 1.

This clonotype appeared many times. The time point denotes: before trial treatment. V was cut by 5 bases and J by 6 bases, with 14 bases left in between. The V gene's germline CDR1 is ENHRY and CDR2 SYGVKD. This CDR3 contains 13 residues. Covering alpha and beta chains, TRAV- and TRBV-specific primers were used for the first-strand cDNA. The TCRs were subjected to amplification over roughly 18 PCR cycles employing a constant-region primer in conjunction with a V-primer adapter. TCRdb re-analysed the reads in MiXCR, keeping a single row per CDR3 protein. The sample carries more than 50,000 distinct CDR3 sequences, 26% recorded once.

This sequence was found in a male donor with rectosigmoid adenocarcinoma. This sample comprised PBMCs, obtained before treatment. The rearrangement joins TRBV10-3 to TRBJ2-7, with D tentatively TRBD1 (6 bases). The CDR3 region is CAISLSGAGEQYF. The CDR3 region has the DNA TGTGCCATCAGTTTATCAGGGGCGGGCGAGCAGTACTTC.